This is a list of T cell receptor beta chains from one sample in a study of shared clonotypes between healthy human individuals. Produced via immunoSEQ multiplex PCR; TCRdb's table is partial and in-frame only. The sample consists of around 1,000,000 clones, 60% to 85% of them appearing once. What was sequenced was memory CD4+ T cells from PBMCs. The source is a man between 18 and 35 years old in good health. Some clones in this sample may be carry-over from other donors' samples. Both conserved end residues are part of each CDR3. A D gene is named only where the DNA matches it firmly. Only some rows state a clone size, as once, few, many or a class for expanded clones.

d_gene | j_gene | abundance | v_gene | CDR3nt | CDR3aa
TRBD2 | TRBJ2-7 | NA | TRBV7-2 | TGTGCCAGCAGCTCATATAGCGGGAGGGACTACGAGCAGTACTTC | CASSSYSGRDYEQYF
NA | TRBJ2-5 | NA | TRBV27 | TGTGCCAGCAGTCGGGGCGGTCCGGGACAAGAGACCCAGTACTTC | CASSRGGPGQETQYF
NA | TRBJ1-3 | once | TRBV7-3 | TGTGCCAGCAGCTTGCGCCCGGGGGCGGGAAACACCATATATTTT | CASSLRPGAGNTIYF
TRBD1 | TRBJ2-7 | NA | TRBV28 | TGTGCCAGCAGTGACAAACCGGGACAGGGAACCTACGAGCAGTACTTC | CASSDKPGQGTYEQYF
NA | TRBJ1-2 | NA | TRBV5-4 | TGTGCCAGCAGCCCTAACCCTGGGGGCTACTATGGCTACACCTTC | CASSPNPGGYYGYTF
TRBD1 | TRBJ1-2 | many | TRBV5-1 | TGCGCCAGCAGCGCACAGGGGGCGGTCTATGGCTACACCTTC | CASSAQGAVYGYTF
TRBD2 | TRBJ2-7 | NA | TRBV4-2 | TGTGCCAGCAGCCAAGATCGAGGGACTAGTGGCGAGCAGTACTTC | CASSQDRGTSGEQYF
NA | TRBJ2-2 | NA | TRBV7-2 | TGTGCCAGCAGCTTAGATGGGGCCGGGGAGCTGTTTTTT | CASSLDGAGELFF
TRBD2 | TRBJ2-3 | NA | TRBV7-7 | TGTGCCAGCAGCTTGGGACCTAGCGGGAGGGCCTTAAGGGCAGATACGCAGTATTTT | CASSLGPSGRALRADTQYF
NA | TRBJ2-7 | NA | TRBV28 | TGTGCCAGCAGTAGGCTTGGGTCATACGAGCAGTACTTC | CASSRLGSYEQYF
NA | TRBJ2-1 | NA | TRBV6-1 | TGTGCCAGCAGCGGGAGTAGATCCTACAATGAGCAGTTCTTC | CASSGSRSYNEQFF
TRBD1 | TRBJ2-1 | few | TRBV7-6 | TGTGCCAGCAGCTTAGCGCCAGGGGGCAATGAGCAGTTCTTC | CASSLAPGGNEQFF
NA | TRBJ2-1 | NA | TRBV20-1 | TGCAGTGCTAGAGATGGAAATGAGCAGTTCTTC | CSARDGNEQFF
NA | TRBJ1-2 | NA | TRBV7-9 | TGTGCCAGCAGCCCACGGCAACAGGGCTTGGTCTACACCTTC | CASSPRQQGLVYTF
NA | TRBJ2-2 | NA | TRBV9 | TGTGCCAGCAGCATCACCGGGACCCTGAACACCGGGGAGCTGTTTTTT | CASSITGTLNTGELFF
NA | TRBJ1-2 | few | TRBV6-1 | TGTGCCAGCAGGGGGGCGGCTAACTATGGCTACACCTTC | CASRGAANYGYTF
NA | TRBJ2-7 | NA | TRBV19 | TGTGCCAGTAGTATTACTAGCCGCTTCTACGAGCAGTACTTC | CASSITSRFYEQYF
TRBD1 | TRBJ2-7 | NA | TRBV27 | TGTGCCAGCAGTTTCCGGGACAGGGGGTACGAGCAGTACTTT | CASSFRDRGYEQYF
NA | TRBJ2-7 | NA | TRBV5-1 | TGCGCCAGCAGCGACGAATTCCGTTTCGAGCAGTACTTC | CASSDEFRFEQYF
NA | TRBJ2-1 | NA | TRBV14 | TGTGCCAGCAGCGAGGGACTCCACAATGAGCAGTTCTTC | CASSEGLHNEQFF
TRBD1 | TRBJ1-1 | NA | TRBV5-4 | TGTGCCAGCAGCTTTGCAGGGGGCACTGAAGCTTTCTTT | CASSFAGGTEAFF
NA | TRBJ2-3 | NA | TRBV29-1 | TGCAGCGTTCGGGACCCATGGGTCGCAGATACGCAGTATTTT | CSVRDPWVADTQYF
TRBD1 | TRBJ2-7 | NA | TRBV5-1 | TGCGCCAGCAGCCAAACAGGGGTCGAGCAGTACTTC | CASSQTGVEQYF
NA | TRBJ1-2 | NA | TRBV30 | TGTGCCTGGAGTAAGGGAAGGGATTATGGCTACACCTTC | CAWSKGRDYGYTF
TRBD1 | TRBJ1-1 | NA | TRBV7-3 | TGTGCCAGCAGCTTATCCGCGACAGGGGACACTGAAGCTTTCTTT | CASSLSATGDTEAFF
NA | TRBJ1-2 | NA | TRBV7-9 | TGTGCCAGCAGCAATAAAAGACAGTCCTATGGCTACACCTTC | CASSNKRQSYGYTF
TRBD2 | TRBJ2-1 | once | TRBV28 | TGTGCCAGCAGTTTACCCGGACTAGCGGGAGGTAGTGAGCAGTTCTTC | CASSLPGLAGGSEQFF
TRBD1 | TRBJ2-7 | NA | TRBV18 | TGTGCCAGCTCACCACCGGGACAGGGCCTCTACGAGCAGTACTTC | CASSPPGQGLYEQYF
NA | TRBJ2-5 | NA | TRBV2 | TGTGCCAGCAGTGTAGTAGGGGCGGAGACCCAGTACTTC | CASSVVGAETQYF
NA | TRBJ1-2 | NA | TRBV6-1 | TGTGCCAGCAGTCCCGGCTATGGCTACACCTTC | CASSPGYGYTF
TRBD1 | TRBJ2-6 | NA | TRBV27 | TGTGCCAGCAGCGAGGTCCAGGGGGCGTCCTCTGGGGCCAACGTCCTGACTTTC | CASSEVQGASSGANVLTF
NA | TRBJ2-1 | NA | TRBV5-4 | TGTGCCAGCAGCGCCGAGGCAGAGAGGTACAATGAGCAGTTCTTC | CASSAEAERYNEQFF
TRBD1 | TRBJ2-3 | NA | TRBV6-5 | TGTGCCAGCAGTTACTCTGGACAGGGAAGGGATACGCAGTATTTT | CASSYSGQGRDTQYF
TRBD1 | TRBJ1-2 | NA | TRBV18 | TGTGCCAGCTCACCATTGGGACAGCCGCCAAACTATGGCTACACCTTC | CASSPLGQPPNYGYTF
NA | TRBJ1-1 | NA | TRBV25-1 | TGTGCCAGCAGGGTTGGTTGGGGACCTCGTACCATGAACACTGAAGCTTTCTTT | CASRVGWGPRTMNTEAFF
TRBD1 | TRBJ2-1 | NA | TRBV7-3 | TGTGCCAGCAGCTTAGGACAGGCGGCGGACAATGAGCAGTTCTTC | CASSLGQAADNEQFF
NA | TRBJ2-7 | NA | TRBV28 | TGTGCCAGCAGCTTGGGACACCAGTTTAGGGACTTC | CASSLGHQFRDF
NA | TRBJ1-2 | NA | TRBV4-3 | TGCGCCAGCAGCCAAGATGAACGGATGCATGGCTACACCTTC | CASSQDERMHGYTF
TRBD1 | TRBJ2-7 | NA | TRBV6-5 | TGTGCCAGCAGTTACGAAGGGGGGACAGGATACTACGAGCAGTACTTC | CASSYEGGTGYYEQYF
TRBD1 | TRBJ1-5 | NA | TRBV27 | TGTGCCAGCAGTTGGAAGGGGGCGCGGCAGCCCCAGCATTTT | CASSWKGARQPQHF
TRBD1 | TRBJ1-3 | few | TRBV5-1 | TGCGCCAGCAGCTCGGGGGACAGGGCTGGAAACACCATATATTTT | CASSSGDRAGNTIYF
NA | TRBJ2-2 | NA | TRBV30 | TGTGCCTTCACCGCCGGCGCCTCTTACGGGGAGCTGTTTTTT | CAFTAGASYGELFF
NA | TRBJ2-3 | NA | TRBV30 | TGTGCCTGGAAACCCCGCGATCACAGGGCCCGTGACAGTAATACGCAGTATTTT | CAWKPRDHRARDSNTQYF
TRBD1 | TRBJ1-6 | NA | TRBV7-9 | TGTGCCAGCAGCTCCAGGGACAGACTTAATTCACCCCTCCACTTT | CASSSRDRLNSPLHF
NA | TRBJ2-5 | NA | TRBV11-3 | TGTGCCAGCAGCTTAGGTCCGTACCAAGAGACCCAGTACTTC | CASSLGPYQETQYF
NA | TRBJ2-7 | NA | TRBV18 | TGTGCCAGCTCACCACCGGGCACTACCAGGCACGAGCAGTACTTC | CASSPPGTTRHEQYF
NA | TRBJ1-3 | once | TRBV11-2 | TGTGCCAGCAGCTTATATCTCGGCGGCAGCTCTGGAAACACCATATATTTT | CASSLYLGGSSGNTIYF
NA | TRBJ2-1 | NA | TRBV7-2 | TGTGCCAGCAGCTTTAGCGGATTACACAATGAGCAGTTCTTC | CASSFSGLHNEQFF
TRBD2 | TRBJ2-5 | NA | TRBV28 | TGTGCCAGCAGCCCCGGGGGGTACCAAGAGACCCAGTACTTC | CASSPGGYQETQYF
NA | TRBJ2-1 | NA | TRBV6-6 | TGTGCCAGCAGTTACCTCGGTTACAATGAGCAGTTCTTC | CASSYLGYNEQFF
TRBD2 | TRBJ2-1 | NA | TRBV7-8 | TGTGCCAGCAGCTTAGGTAGCGGGAGAGGATCCTACAATGAGCAGTTCTTC | CASSLGSGRGSYNEQFF
NA | TRBJ2-7 | NA | TRBV19 | TGTGCCAGTAGTATGAGCCGAAACTACGAGCAGTACTTC | CASSMSRNYEQYF
TRBD1 | TRBJ2-7 | NA | TRBV29-1 | TGCAGCGTAGCTTCCGGGACAGGGTCCTACGAGCAGTACTTC | CSVASGTGSYEQYF